The rows below give T cell receptor beta chains drawn from one sample of a study of cytomegalovirus exposure and HLA in healthy donors. Generated by immunoSEQ multiplex PCR, the TCRdb table keeps only in-frame clones and is missing some. The table includes approximately 180,000 clones, 85% to 90% detected once. What was sequenced was PBMCs. All receptors derive from a woman younger than 45 in good health and CMV-seronegative. Each CDR3 is given with its conserved first and last residue. Each record gives: clone size, D gene, J gene, V gene, CDR3 DNA, CDR3 protein. D genes are given only for firm matches. Expanded clones are given a class, and other clones once, few, many or no size at all.

.,.,TRBJ1-1,TRBV7-2,TGTGCCAGCAGCCCTCTCGAACTCTCTGAAGCTTTCTTT,CASSPLELSEAFF
.,TRBD1,TRBJ1-5,TRBV7-8,TGTGCCAGCAGCCCCCCACGAATCACAGGGGGCACTCAGCCCCAGCATTTT,CASSPPRITGGTQPQHF
.,.,TRBJ2-3,TRBV30,TGTGCCTTTGGTGTCGGTACGCAGTATTTT,CAFGVGTQYF
once,TRBD1,TRBJ1-2,TRBV5-1,TGCGCCAGCAGCCCCGGACAGGCGGCCTATGGCTACACCTTC,CASSPGQAAYGYTF
.,TRBD1,TRBJ2-7,TRBV5-1,TGCGCCAGCAGCTTGGAAGGGACAGGGGTAACGCACGAGCAGTACTTC,CASSLEGTGVTHEQYF
.,TRBD1,TRBJ2-5,TRBV5-1,TGCGCCAGCAGACCCGACAGGGGGCCATCGGAGACCCAGTACTTC,CASRPDRGPSETQYF
.,.,TRBJ2-7,TRBV7-9,TGTGCCAGCAGCTTAGATCGGGTGTCCTACGAGCAGTACTTC,CASSLDRVSYEQYF
.,TRBD1,TRBJ2-7,TRBV4-1,TGCGCCAGCAGCCTCGGGACAGGGACTGGCCAACCCTACGAGCAGTACTTC,CASSLGTGTGQPYEQYF
.,.,TRBJ2-7,TRBV6-6,TGTGCCAGCAGTAGGGGAGGGGGCTACGAGCAGTACTTC,CASSRGGGYEQYF
.,.,TRBJ2-7,TRBV7-9,TGTGCCAGCAGCTTAGACAACGCACCCTACGAGCAGTACTTC,CASSLDNAPYEQYF
.,.,TRBJ1-3,TRBV6-1,TGTGCCAGCAGTGAGGGGCACTCTGGAAACACCATATATTTT,CASSEGHSGNTIYF
once,TRBD1,TRBJ2-5,TRBV6-5,TGTGCCAGCAGTCAGGGACAGGGGCCAGGCGAGACCCAGTACTTC,CASSQGQGPGETQYF
.,.,TRBJ1-1,TRBV11-2,TGTGCCAGCAGCCCCCTGCGAGGATCGAACACTGAAGCTTTCTTT,CASSPLRGSNTEAFF
once,TRBD1,TRBJ2-3,TRBV6-5,TGTGCCAGCAGCCGGACAGGGGATACGCAGTATTTT,CASSRTGDTQYF
.,.,TRBJ1-5,TRBV5-8,TGTGCCAGCAGCGCACCCCCCTCAGGGCTCAATCAGCCCCAGCATTTT,CASSAPPSGLNQPQHF
.,TRBD1,TRBJ1-5,TRBV18,TGTGCCAGCTCACGACCGGGACAGGGTATGAGCAATCAGCCCCAGCATTTT,CASSRPGQGMSNQPQHF
once,TRBD2,TRBJ2-1,TRBV27,TGTGCCAGCAGCACCGGGACTAGCGGGGGGGCGTTTGGCGATGAGCAGTTCTTC,CASSTGTSGGAFGDEQFF